Listed here are 25 T cell receptor beta chains from one sample, sequenced in a study of cytomegalovirus exposure and HLA in healthy donors. The PCR employed 60 Vbeta primers together with 13 Jbeta primers. Clones were read by immunoSEQ multiplex PCR, and TCRdb kept only the in-frame ones, dropping some. This table holds 130,000 or so clones, about 62% found once. Sequenced material: PBMCs. The receptor source for this set is a woman in her thirties or forties in good health and CMV-seropositive.

CDR3 region: CSVERGTSANNEQFF. As DNA, the CDR3 is TGCAGCGTTGAAAGGGGGACTAGCGCGAACAATGAGCAGTTCTTC. This chain connects TRBV29-1 to TRBJ2-1; 10 bases fit TRBD2. With 2 bases clipped from V and 5 bases from J, the junction kept 6 bases outside the gene matches. CDR1 and CDR2 from the germline V gene are SQVTM and ANQGSEA. This CDR3 contains 15 residues.

The rearrangement uses TRBV7-9 and TRBJ1-3; 7 nucleotides match TRBD1. This CDR3 is built from 19 residues. The germline V gene encodes CDR1 SEHNR and CDR2 FQNEAQ (reference sequence). With 4 bases clipped from V and 7 bases from J, the junction kept 22 bases outside the gene matches. CDR3 amino acids: CASSYPSKPYTGEANTIYF. As DNA, the CDR3 is TGTGCCAGCAGCTACCCAAGCAAACCTTATACAGGGGAGGCGAACACCATATATTTT.

The gene calls are TRBV5-4 and TRBJ1-1; TRBD1 agrees at 7 bases. CDR3 length equals 15 residues. Germline assignment: CDR1 SGHNT and CDR2 YYREEE (reference sequence). Trimming removed 6 bases from V and 4 bases from J; junction bases left unmatched: 12. The CDR3 sequence is CASIPDRDSGTEAFF. The CDR3 DNA is TGTGCCAGCATCCCCGACAGGGACAGTGGCACTGAAGCTTTCTTT.

This chain connects TRBV27 to TRBJ1-1, with 8 nucleotides matching TRBD1. This CDR3 region has 14 residues. V lost 5 bases, J lost 4 bases, and 6 bases stayed unmatched. Germline V gene data show CDR1 as MNHEY and CDR2 as SMNVEV (reference sequence). The CDR3 region is CASSPQGAGTEAFF. For the CDR3, the DNA is TGTGCCAGCAGTCCCCAGGGGGCGGGCACTGAAGCTTTCTTT.

This clone appeared a few times. The DNA of the CDR3 is TGTGCCAGCAGTGAATTCAGGGGGTACGGCTACACCTTC. This gives the protein CASSEFRGYGYTF. The chain is built from TRBV2 and TRBJ1-2; 7 bases match TRBD1. The CDR3 contains 13 residues. Germline V lookup: CDR1 SNHLY, CDR2 FYNNEI. Trimming at V came to 2 bases and at J to 8 bases, leaving 5 bases not matched to a gene.

CDR3: CASSVDRVLFEQYF. CDR3 nucleotides: TGTGCCAGCAGCGTCGACAGGGTGCTATTCGAGCAGTACTTC. The gene calls are TRBV7-3 and TRBJ2-7; 7 nucleotides match TRBD1. V shed 5 bases, J shed 6 bases, and the junction held 10 bases outside the gene matches. CDR1 and CDR2 from the germline V gene are SGHTA and FQGTGA. The CDR3 has 14 amino acids.

The gene calls are TRBV6-5 and TRBJ1-2; the D is unclear. V was clipped by 0 bases and J by 8 bases, with 13 bases between them. The V gene's germline CDR1 is MNHEY and CDR2 SVGAGI. The CDR3 extends over 14 amino acids. The chain's CDR3 is CASSYSAGRYGYTF. CDR3 in DNA: TGTGCCAGCAGTTACTCAGCGGGAAGGTACGGCTACACCTTC.

This clone appeared once. This chain uses TRBV10-3 with TRBJ1-2; tentative D call: TRBD1 (5 bases). Trimming pared 7 bases from V and 4 bases from J, leaving 10 bases between. Germline CDR1 and CDR2: ENHRY and SYGVKD. The CDR3 runs 12 residues. The CDR3 coding sequence is TGTGCCATCACGCCGGGGGGCTATGGCTACACCTTC. This translates into CAITPGGYGYTF.

The chain couples TRBV9 to TRBJ2-1; 9 bases align to TRBD2. This CDR3 is built from 15 residues. Germline V lookup: CDR1 SGDLS, CDR2 YYNGEE. Germline trimming cut 0 bases from V and 9 bases from J; bases unmatched to any gene: 7. The CDR3 bases are TGTGCCAGCAGCGTAGCTGCGGGAGGGCCGAGTGAGCAGTTCTTC. Translation: CASSVAAGGPSEQFF.

The rearrangement joins TRBV27 to TRBJ2-3, with D tentatively TRBD2 (6 bases). The germline CDR1 and CDR2 sequences are MNHEY and SMNVEV (reference sequence). CDR3 size: 15 residues. Trimming took 1 base from V and 0 from J, leaving 8 bases between them. In DNA form, the CDR3 reads TGTGCCAGCAGTTTATGGGGGAGGAGCACAGATACGCAGTATTTT. Its translation is CASSLWGRSTDTQYF.

J is TRBJ1-1 and V is TRBV18; TRBD1 agrees at 8 bases. This CDR3 comprises 15 residues. Trimming at V came to 3 bases and at J to 3 bases, leaving 6 bases not matched to a gene. Germline V CDR1 and CDR2: KGHSH, LQKENI. The CDR3 spells CASSPDRGVDTEAFF. The CDR3 nucleotides are TGTGCCAGCTCACCCGACAGGGGTGTGGACACTGAAGCTTTCTTT.

This clone has only a few counts. This chain links TRBV7-6 with TRBJ2-2, with 8 bases fitting TRBD1. With V trimmed by 3 bases and J by 9 bases, 6 bases remained unmatched. This CDR3 is built from 14 residues. Germline CDR1 and CDR2: SGHVS and FNYEAQ. The CDR3 nucleotides are TGTGCCAGCAGCTTGGGAACAGGGGGTTGGGAGCTGTTTTTT. Residues: CASSLGTGGWELFF.

The V call is TRBV6-1, the J call TRBJ2-7, with D perhaps matching TRBD1 (5 bases). The CDR3 is 18 residues long. V was trimmed by 2 bases and J by 0 bases, leaving 20 bases between them. Germline assignment: CDR1 MNHNS and CDR2 SASEGT. This CDR3 is CASSEIEDEFGASYEQYF. CDR3 DNA sequence: TGTGCCAGCAGTGAAATAGAGGATGAGTTTGGGGCCTCCTACGAGCAGTACTTC.

The rearrangement links TRBV12-5 to TRBJ2-5, with 15 bases lining up with TRBD2. V trimming: 6 bases; J trimming: 2 bases; junction bases outside the gene matches: 10. The CDR3 contains 18 residues. In germline, CDR1 is LGHNT, CDR2 FRNRAP. In nucleotides, the CDR3 is TGTGCTAGTGGCTCTGGACTAGCGGGGGGGCCAAGGCAAGAGACCCAGTACTTC. It yields the protein CASGSGLAGGPRQETQYF.

The rearrangement joins TRBV15 to TRBJ2-2, with D possibly TRBD1 on 5 matching bases. The CDR3 runs to 14 residues. Deletions cut 1 base from V and 3 bases from J, with 6 bases between. Germline lookup yields CDR1 LNHNV and CDR2 YYDKDF (reference sequence). CDR3 nucleotides: TGTGCCACCAGCAGAGTAGGGGACACCGGGGAGCTGTTTTTT. Translated, it gives CATSRVGDTGELFF. The whole variable domain, filled in from reference TRBV15 and TRBJ2-2, reads DAMVIQNPRYQVTQFGKPVTLSCSQTLNHNVMYWYQQKSSQAPKLLFHYYDKDFNNEADTPDNFQSRRPNTSFCFLDIRSPGLGDTAMYLCATSRVGDTGELFFGEGSRLTVL.

The chain couples TRBV6-6 to TRBJ1-1, with D perhaps matching TRBD1 (5 bases). Per the germline V gene, CDR1 is MNHNY and CDR2 is SVGAGI (reference sequence). The CDR3 length is 15 residues. Trimming pared 2 bases from V and 0 bases from J, leaving 10 bases between. CDR3 sequence (DNA): TGTGCCAGCAGTTACGGGGGAGGGTTGAACACTGAAGCTTTCTTT. It yields the protein CASSYGGGLNTEAFF.

This clone was seen just once. The rearrangement joins TRBV27 to TRBJ1-2; 7 bases map to TRBD1. The germline gives CDR1 MNHEY, CDR2 SMNVEV (reference sequence). The CDR3 is made up of 13 amino acids. V shed 6 bases, J shed 8 bases, and the junction held 9 bases outside the gene matches. The CDR3 DNA is TGTGCCAGCAGCGTAGAGGGGGCGGGCGGCTACACCTTC. This sequence encodes CASSVEGAGGYTF.

The chain's CDR3 is CSVLPLATDNEQFF. The CDR3 DNA sequence: TGCAGCGTCCTCCCACTAGCGACTGACAATGAGCAGTTCTTC. The chain employs TRBV29-1 and TRBJ2-1; 7 positions match TRBD2. Trimming removed 6 bases from V and 5 bases from J; junction bases left unmatched: 10. The CDR3 runs to 14 residues. Germline V gene data show CDR1 as SQVTM and CDR2 as ANQGSEA.

V usage is TRBV5-6 and J usage is TRBJ2-5; D gene unclear. The J call is in doubt because the DNA end fits TRBJ2-7 better. CDR1 SGHDT and CDR2 YYEEEE come from the germline V gene. The CDR3 totals 12 residues. The CDR3 sequence: CASSLGSAEQYF. DNA of the CDR3: TGTGCCAGCAGCTTGGGGAGTGCCGAGCAGTACTTC.

This chain links TRBV27 with TRBJ2-2, with D maybe TRBD2 (6 bases). Deletions cut 4 bases from V and 7 bases from J, with 13 bases between. The CDR3 is made up of 14 amino acids. Per germline, CDR1 MNHEY and CDR2 SMNVEV (reference sequence). This CDR3 is CASSWGDRGGELFF. The CDR3 DNA sequence: TGTGCCAGCAGTTGGGGGGATCGTGGCGGGGAGCTGTTTTTT.

Only a few counts were recorded for this clone. This sample includes further DNA sequences coding for the same CDR3. The chain recombines TRBV18 with TRBJ2-5; perhaps TRBD2 as D (6 bases). CDR1 KGHSH and CDR2 LQKENI come from the germline V gene. Trimming removed 6 bases from V and 3 bases from J, with 11 bases in between. This CDR3 is 13 amino acids long. The DNA of the CDR3 is TGTGCCAGCTCGGAAGGAGGGGAAGAGACCCAGTACTTC. Its protein product is CASSEGGEETQYF.

The chain employs TRBV18 and TRBJ1-4, with TRBD1 matching over 8 bases. Germline loops: CDR1 KGHSH, CDR2 LQKENI. Trimming removed 4 bases from V and 7 bases from J; junction bases left unmatched: 5. This CDR3 is 14 amino acids long. The CDR3 loop reads CASSLGQGGEKLFF. CDR3 nucleotides: TGTGCCAGCTCACTTGGACAGGGAGGTGAAAAACTGTTTTTT.

CDR3 nucleotides: TGTGCCAGCAGCCATCTCTTCGGACTAGCGGAGGCCTACGAGCAGTACTTC. Translating gives CASSHLFGLAEAYEQYF. V usage is TRBV27 and J usage is TRBJ2-7; 10 bases align to TRBD2. Per the germline V gene, CDR1 is MNHEY and CDR2 is SMNVEV (reference sequence). This CDR3 spans 17 amino acids. The junction had 13 bases not matched to a gene; V was cut back by 6 bases and J by 2 bases.

The rearrangement joins TRBV7-6 to TRBJ2-1; possible D gene TRBD2, 7 bases. Germline CDR1 SGHVS, CDR2 FNYEAQ. The CDR3 is 15 residues long. With 1 base removed from V and 4 bases from J, the gap between germline ends came to 11 bases. DNA of the CDR3: TGTGCCAGCAGCTTAGACGGGGGGCTTTACAATGAGCAGTTCTTC. Translated, it gives CASSLDGGLYNEQFF. Full variable domain (missing parts from reference TRBV7-6 and TRBJ2-1): GAGVSQSPRYKVTKRGQDVALRCDPISGHVSLYWYRQALGQGPEFLTYFNYEAQQDKSGLPNDRFSAERPEGSISTLTIQRTEQRDSAMYRCASSLDGGLYNEQFFGPGTRLTVL.

This chain connects TRBV7-6 to TRBJ1-1, with D unclear. The CDR3 is made up of 14 amino acids. Germline-derived CDR1 and CDR2 are SGHVS and FNYEAQ. V gave up 5 bases and J gave up 4 bases, with 14 bases separating them. The CDR3 bases are TGTGCCAGCAGCGCCACCGGCGCGGGCACTGAAGCTTTCTTT. Its protein is CASSATGAGTEAFF.